The text below deals with one T cell receptor (beta chain). Sequenced by immunoSEQ multiplex PCR; TCRdb stores in-frame clones only, minus some. The sample carries about 69,000 clones, roughly 80% recorded once. The sample originates from a study of blood T cell repertoires in COVID-19. Overall study: Italy, Spain and the United States were the sources of the convalescent and acute COVID-19 samples.

Germline CDR1 reads SGDLS; CDR2 reads YYNGEE. The CDR3 spans 14 residues. Trimming cost V 4 bases and J 2 bases; bases outside gene matches: 6. The sequence came from a man between 60 and 70 years old with acute or convalescent COVID-19. The specimen sequenced was peripheral blood. The genes are TRBV9 and TRBJ2-7, with TRBD1 identical over 7 bases. The CDR3 region has the DNA TGTGCCAGCAGCCCCGGACAGGCCCCCTACGAGCAGTACTTC. Its translation is CASSPGQAPYEQYF.